This T cell receptor beta chain is from a study of T-cell memory formation after mild COVID-19. Via MiXCR, TCRdb re-called the 5' RACE reads, giving one row per CDR3 protein. The sample carries fewer than 150,000 distinct CDR3 sequences, about 14% recorded once. The V gene's germline CDR1 is MNHEY and CDR2 SMNVEV (reference sequence). The CDR3 spans 15 residues. With 0 bases removed from V and 3 bases from J, the gap between germline ends came to 12 bases. The rearrangement joins TRBV27 to TRBJ2-7; D might be TRBD1 or TRBD2, each matching 5 bases. This clonotype was obtained from an adult woman who had mild COVID-19 (a few samples of this study predate the infection). Cell type and time point are not known. Sequencing was performed on PBMCs or a T cell subset sorted from them (not recorded which). In DNA, the CDR3 is TGTGCCAGCAGTTTATCGTGGGGACCGAACTACGAGCAGTACTTC. This codes for CASSLSWGPNYEQYF.